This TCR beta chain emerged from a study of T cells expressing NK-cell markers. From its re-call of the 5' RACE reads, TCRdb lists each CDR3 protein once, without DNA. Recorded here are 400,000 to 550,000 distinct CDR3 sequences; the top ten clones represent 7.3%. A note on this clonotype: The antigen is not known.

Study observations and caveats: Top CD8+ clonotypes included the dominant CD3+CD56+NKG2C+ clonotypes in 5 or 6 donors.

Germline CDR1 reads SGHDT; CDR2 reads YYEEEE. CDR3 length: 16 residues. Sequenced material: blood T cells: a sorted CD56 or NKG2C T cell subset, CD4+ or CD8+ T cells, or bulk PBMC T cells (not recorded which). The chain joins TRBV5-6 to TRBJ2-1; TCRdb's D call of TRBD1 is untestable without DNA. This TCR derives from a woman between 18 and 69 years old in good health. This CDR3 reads CASSLWGQRSYNEQFF.